Listed below are T cell receptor beta chains from one sample, sequenced in a study of blood T cells in healthy people across ages. TCRdb re-analysed the 5' RACE reads in MiXCR, keeping a single row per CDR3 protein. The sample shows about 830,000 distinct CDR3 sequences, about 62% of them seen only once. The specimen sequenced was blood. Source of these receptors: a man aged 25 to 40 in good health. Both conserved end residues are part of each CDR3. The order of the fields is J gene, V gene, D gene, clone size, CDR3 DNA, CDR3 protein. The D gene is left open where the match is weak. Only part of the rows carry a size: once, few, many, or a class if the clone is expanded.

TRBJ2-2	TRBV20-1	-	once	TGCAACGTAGCATCAAGGAACGCCGGGGAGCTGTTTTTT	CNVASRNAGELFF
TRBJ2-7	TRBV29-1	-	-	TGCAGCGTTGAAGATCCAACCCTACAATTGTACAATGAGCAGTACTTC	CSVEDPTLQLYNEQYF
TRBJ1-2	TRBV2	-	-	TGTGCCAGCAGTGGTCAGGTTAACTATGGCTACACCTTC	CASSGQVNYGYTF
TRBJ2-3	TRBV3-1	TRBD2	-	TGTGCCAGCAGCCTAGCGGGGGCGGGCACAGATACGCAGTATTTT	CASSLAGAGTDTQYF
TRBJ1-2	TRBV6-1	TRBD1	-	TGTGCCAGCAGTGAAAGTACAGGGGGCGGCTATGGCTACACCTTC	CASSESTGGGYGYTF
TRBJ2-1	TRBV12-3/TRBV12-4	-	few	TGTGCCAGCACCCAATCGGATACCCCCTACAATGAGCAGTTCTTC	CASTQSDTPYNEQFF
TRBJ2-4	TRBV20-1	TRBD1	-	TGCAGTGCTAGAGATATAGGGGGCTGGAGCAAAAACATTCAGTACTTC	CSARDIGGWSKNIQYF
TRBJ2-5	TRBV6-1	TRBD1	many	TGTGCCAGCAGAGCGGACAGGGGCCTTCAAGAGACCCAGTACTTC	CASRADRGLQETQYF
TRBJ1-2	TRBV27	-	-	TGTGCCAGCAGTTTCAATCCCCCCTCCGGGGTCCCTAACTATGGCTACACCTTC	CASSFNPPSGVPNYGYTF
TRBJ2-7	TRBV18	TRBD2	once	TGTGCCAGCCACAGCGGGGTTTACTACGAGCAGTACTTC	CASHSGVYYEQYF
TRBJ2-5	TRBV6-6	-	-	TGTGCCAGCAGTTACTCCGGGGATAGCCAAGAGACCCAGTACTTC	CASSYSGDSQETQYF
TRBJ1-2	TRBV9	TRBD1	-	TGTGCCAGCAGCGTAGATTACCAGGGGGCAACGGGCTACACCTTC	CASSVDYQGATGYTF
TRBJ2-3	TRBV3-1	-	-	TGTGCCAGCAGCCAAGATTCGGGTCCCCCGTCAGATACGCAGTATTTT	CASSQDSGPPSDTQYF
TRBJ2-5	TRBV27	TRBD2	-	TGTGCCAGCAGTTTATCGAGGGGAGGGCGGCAAGAGACCCAGTACTTC	CASSLSRGGRQETQYF
TRBJ2-7	TRBV28	-	-	TGTGCCATCTCTAGACCGGACGAGCAGTACTTC	CAISRPDEQYF
TRBJ1-1	TRBV16	-	-	TGTGCCAGCAGCCTCCTGGCGGCCACTGAAGCTTTCTTT	CASSLLAATEAFF
TRBJ2-7	TRBV15	-	few	TGTGCCACCAGCCGACCCGGACAAGGCATGCCCTACGAGCAGTACTTC	CATSRPGQGMPYEQYF
TRBJ2-7	TRBV4-1	-	-	TGCGCCAGCAGCCCAGAGGACGGCAGACCCTACGAGCAGTACTTC	CASSPEDGRPYEQYF
TRBJ1-5	TRBV6-1	-	few	TGTGCCAGCAGTGAATCTGGGGGCGACCAGCCCCAGCATTTT	CASSESGGDQPQHF
TRBJ2-3	TRBV7-2	-	few	TGTGCCAGCAGCTTAGGGGCGCGGGGCACAGATACGCAGTATTTT	CASSLGARGTDTQYF
TRBJ2-1	TRBV13	TRBD1	few	TGTGCCAGCCTTCTGACAGGGGGACAATACAATGAGCAGTTCTTC	CASLLTGGQYNEQFF
TRBJ2-7	TRBV5-1	-	-	TGCGCCAGCAGCTCCTCCATGAATAAGAACTCCTACGAGCAGTACTTC	CASSSSMNKNSYEQYF
TRBJ2-1	TRBV5-5	-	many	TGTGCCAGCAGCTTGGAACGGATTGAGCAGTTCTTC	CASSLERIEQFF
TRBJ2-2	TRBV6-6	-	-	TGTGCCAGCAGGCCCGCCATCCCGGACACCGGGGAGCTGTTTTTT	CASRPAIPDTGELFF
TRBJ2-3	TRBV13	-	once	TGTGCCAGCAGCTTATTCGGGTCAGATACGCAGTATTTT	CASSLFGSDTQYF
TRBJ2-1	TRBV28	TRBD1	once	TGTGCCAGCAGTCACTCCGGGACAGGGGGGAATGAGCAGTTCTTC	CASSHSGTGGNEQFF
TRBJ2-5	TRBV28	TRBD2	-	TGTGCCAGCAGAGAGGCGGGGGATGGAGAGACCCAGTACTTC	CASREAGDGETQYF
TRBJ2-7	TRBV13	-	-	TGTGCCAGCAGCGCGGACAGAAACTACGAGCAGTACTTC	CASSADRNYEQYF
TRBJ2-3	TRBV6-2/TRBV6-3	TRBD1	-	TGTGCCAGCCGCTGGACAGGGGCCAGCACAGATACGCAGTATTTT	CASRWTGASTDTQYF
TRBJ2-7	TRBV7-2	TRBD1	-	TGTGCCAGCAGCTTAACAGGGGGCTTGAAGGAGCAGTACTTC	CASSLTGGLKEQYF
TRBJ1-1	TRBV5-1	TRBD1	-	TGCGCCAGCAGACCCAGCCGGGACAGGGGAACTGAAGCTTTCTTT	CASRPSRDRGTEAFF
TRBJ2-6	TRBV27	-	-	TGTGCCAGCAGTTACATAACAGGGACTGGGGCCAACGTCCTGACTTTC	CASSYITGTGANVLTF
TRBJ1-6	TRBV20-1	-	-	TGCAGTGCCTCGGGACAATATAATTCACCCCTCCACTTT	CSASGQYNSPLHF
TRBJ1-2	TRBV10-3	-	-	TGTGCCATCAGCGGTGACACTAACTATGGCTACACCTTC	CAISGDTNYGYTF
TRBJ2-7	TRBV9	TRBD1	-	TGTGCCAGCAGCGTAGCAGGGACAGGGGTAAACGAGCAGTACTTC	CASSVAGTGVNEQYF
TRBJ2-1	TRBV20-1	TRBD2	-	TGCAGTTCCTCTGGCGGGGGGGCCCATGAGCAGTTCTTC	CSSSGGGAHEQFF
TRBJ2-2	TRBV7-6	TRBD1	-	TGTGCCAGCAGCGTTAACAGGGGGAGCACCGGGGAGCTGTTTTTT	CASSVNRGSTGELFF
TRBJ2-7	TRBV7-3	-	-	TGTGCCAGCAGCTTAGGGGCCGGACATACTTACGAGCAGTACTTC	CASSLGAGHTYEQYF
TRBJ2-1	TRBV5-1	TRBD2	-	TGCGCCAGCAGCTTGAAGCGGGGGGGACACAATGAGCAGTTCTTC	CASSLKRGGHNEQFF
TRBJ2-1	TRBV19	-	-	TGTGCCAGTAGCTTAAACCGGGGCAGTACCAATGAGCAGTTCTTC	CASSLNRGSTNEQFF
TRBJ2-7	TRBV5-1	-	few	TGCGCCAGCAGCTCACACCTGACAGGCGAGCAGTACTTC	CASSSHLTGEQYF
TRBJ2-3	TRBV9	-	-	TGTGCCAGCAGCGTAGCGGGGGCCGACACAGATACGCAGTATTTT	CASSVAGADTDTQYF
TRBJ1-2	TRBV5-1	-	-	TGCGCCAGCAGCCTAAAACAGGGTACTAACTATGGCTACACCTTC	CASSLKQGTNYGYTF
TRBJ1-6	TRBV9	-	few	TGTGCCAGCAGCGACACACAAACAGGGTACGATTCACCCCTCCACTTT	CASSDTQTGYDSPLHF
TRBJ2-7	TRBV14	-	few	TGTGCCAGCAGCCAAGATAGGGACTTTGCCCACGAGCAGTACTTC	CASSQDRDFAHEQYF